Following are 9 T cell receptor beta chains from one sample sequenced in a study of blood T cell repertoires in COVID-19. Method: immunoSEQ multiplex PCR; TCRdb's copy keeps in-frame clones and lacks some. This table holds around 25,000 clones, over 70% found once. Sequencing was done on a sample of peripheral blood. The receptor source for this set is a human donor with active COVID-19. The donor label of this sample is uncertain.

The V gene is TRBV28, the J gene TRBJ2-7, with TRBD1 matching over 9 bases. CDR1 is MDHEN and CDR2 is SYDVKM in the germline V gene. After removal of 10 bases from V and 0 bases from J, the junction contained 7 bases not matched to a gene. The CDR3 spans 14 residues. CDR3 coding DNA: TGTGCCACTGCGGGACAGGGAAACTCCTACGAGCAGTACTTC. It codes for CATAGQGNSYEQYF.

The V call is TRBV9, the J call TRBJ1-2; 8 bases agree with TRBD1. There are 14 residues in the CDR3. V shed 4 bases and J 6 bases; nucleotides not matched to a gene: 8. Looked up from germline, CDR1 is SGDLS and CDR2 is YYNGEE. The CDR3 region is CASSSLAGGDGYTF. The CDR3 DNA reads TGTGCCAGCAGCTCCCTGGCAGGGGGCGATGGCTACACCTTC.

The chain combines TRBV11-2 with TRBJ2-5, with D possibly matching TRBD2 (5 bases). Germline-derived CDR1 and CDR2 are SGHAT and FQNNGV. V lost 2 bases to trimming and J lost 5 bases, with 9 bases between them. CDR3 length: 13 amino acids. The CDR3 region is CASSLRRRETQYF. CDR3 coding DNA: TGTGCCAGCAGCTTACGGAGGCGGGAGACCCAGTACTTC.

CDR3: CATSRDLWETQYF. CDR3 nucleotide sequence: TGTGCCACCAGCAGAGATCTATGGGAGACCCAGTACTTC. This chain links TRBV15 with TRBJ2-5; no reliable D call. This CDR3 comprises 13 residues. Trimming shortened V by 0 bases and J by 5 bases, and 7 bases separated the two germline ends. Germline loops: CDR1 LNHNV, CDR2 YYDKDF (reference sequence).

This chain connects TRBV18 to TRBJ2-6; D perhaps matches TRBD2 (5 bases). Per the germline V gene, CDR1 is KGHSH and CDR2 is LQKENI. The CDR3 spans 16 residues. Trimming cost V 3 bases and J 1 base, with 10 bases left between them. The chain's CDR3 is CASSPARGSGANVLTF. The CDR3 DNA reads TGTGCCAGCTCACCTGCTCGGGGATCTGGGGCCAACGTCCTGACTTTC. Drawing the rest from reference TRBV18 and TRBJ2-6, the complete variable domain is NAGVMQNPRHLVRRRGQEARLRCSPMKGHSHVYWYRQLPEEGLKFMVYLQKENIIDESGMPKERFSAEFPKEGPSILRIQQVVRGDSAAYFCASSPARGSGANVLTFGAGSRLTVL.

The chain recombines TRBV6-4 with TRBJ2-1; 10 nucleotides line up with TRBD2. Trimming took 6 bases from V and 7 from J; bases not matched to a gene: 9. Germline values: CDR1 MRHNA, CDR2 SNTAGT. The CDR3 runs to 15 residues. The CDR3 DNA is TGTGCCAGCAGCGAGTCTAGCGGGAGTGGGAATGAGCAGTTCTTC. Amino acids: CASSESSGSGNEQFF.

This CDR3 is CATSRARGPLSPLHF. CDR3 sequence (DNA): TGTGCCACCAGCAGAGCCAGGGGGCCGCTATCACCCCTCCACTTT. The chain is built from TRBV15 and TRBJ1-6, with 8 positions matching TRBD1. CDR1 LNHNV and CDR2 YYDKDF come from the germline V gene (reference sequence). The CDR3 has 15 amino acids. V lost 1 base to trimming and J lost 10 bases; unmatched junction nucleotides: 6.

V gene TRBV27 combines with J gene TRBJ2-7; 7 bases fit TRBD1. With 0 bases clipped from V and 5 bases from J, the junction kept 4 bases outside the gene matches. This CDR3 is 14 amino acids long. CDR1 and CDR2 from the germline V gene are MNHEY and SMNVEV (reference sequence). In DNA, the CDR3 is TGTGCCAGCAGTTTATCGTACAGGGGCCACGAGCAGTACTTC. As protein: CASSLSYRGHEQYF.

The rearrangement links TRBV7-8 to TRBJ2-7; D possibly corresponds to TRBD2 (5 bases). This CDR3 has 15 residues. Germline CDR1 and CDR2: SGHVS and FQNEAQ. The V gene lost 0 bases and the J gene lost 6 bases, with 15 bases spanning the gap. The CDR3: CASSLALLVEGEQYF. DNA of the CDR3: TGTGCCAGCAGCTTAGCGCTCCTGGTTGAGGGCGAGCAGTACTTC.